This TCR beta chain was obtained from a study of blood T cell repertoires in COVID-19. Study-wide background: Material from acute and convalescent COVID-19 was sourced from the United States, Italy and Spain.

The assay was immunoSEQ multiplex PCR, and TCRdb's table has in-frame clones only and misses some. The table includes about 400,000 clones, around nine tenths detected once. V dropped 5 bases and J dropped 0 bases, with 13 bases sitting between them. Germline assignment: CDR1 MDHEN and CDR2 SYDVKM. The CDR3 is made up of 15 amino acids. The specimen sequenced was peripheral blood. The clonotype comes from a human donor in a cohort sampled during active COVID-19. The chain combines TRBV28 with TRBJ1-2; D is perhaps TRBD1 (5 bases). The CDR3 reads CASSPAGDANYGYTF. The CDR3 region has the DNA TGTGCCAGCAGTCCCGCGGGGGACGCTAACTATGGCTACACCTTC.